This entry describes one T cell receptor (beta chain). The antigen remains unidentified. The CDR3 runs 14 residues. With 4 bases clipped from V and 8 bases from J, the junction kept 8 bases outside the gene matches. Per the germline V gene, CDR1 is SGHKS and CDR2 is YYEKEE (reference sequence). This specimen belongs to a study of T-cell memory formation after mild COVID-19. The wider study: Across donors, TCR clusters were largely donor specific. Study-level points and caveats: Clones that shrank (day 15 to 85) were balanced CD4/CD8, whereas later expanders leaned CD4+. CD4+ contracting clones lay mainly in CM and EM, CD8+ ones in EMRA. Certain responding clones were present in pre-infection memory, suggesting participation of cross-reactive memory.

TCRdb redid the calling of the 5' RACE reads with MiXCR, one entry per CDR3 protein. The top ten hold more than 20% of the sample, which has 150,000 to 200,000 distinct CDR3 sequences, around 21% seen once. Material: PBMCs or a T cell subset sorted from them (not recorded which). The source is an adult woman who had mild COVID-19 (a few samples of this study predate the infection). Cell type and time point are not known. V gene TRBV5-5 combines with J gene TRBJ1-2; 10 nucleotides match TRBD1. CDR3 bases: TGTGCCAGCAGCATCCCGGGACAGGGGTCGGGCTACACCTTC. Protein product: CASSIPGQGSGYTF. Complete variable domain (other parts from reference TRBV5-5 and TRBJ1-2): DAGVTQSPTHLIKTRGQQVTLRCSPISGHKSVSWYQQVLGQGPQFIFQYYEKEERGRGNFPDRFSARQFPNYSSELNVNALLLGDSALYLCASSIPGQGSGYTFGSGTRLTVV.